This TCR beta chain originates from a study of blood T cell repertoires in COVID-19. Turning to the study itself: Nucleic acid was either cDNA or gDNA, and it came from T cells, B-cell-depleted T cells, or PBMCs.

Sequencing used immunoSEQ multiplex PCR; TCRdb keeps in-frame clones, though not all of them. The sample shows approximately 280,000 clones, around nine tenths of them seen only once. This clone was counted once. Trimming took 5 bases from V and 12 from J, leaving 17 bases between them. The CDR3 consists of 11 residues. From germline, CDR1 is DFQATT and CDR2 SNEGSKA (reference sequence). The chain joins TRBV20-1 to TRBJ2-7; D ambiguous. The sample consisted of peripheral blood. The TCR was taken from a man in his forties with acute or convalescent COVID-19. The CDR3 DNA follows: TGCAGTGCTGCCCTAGGAGAAAGACTGTACTTC. This sequence encodes CSAALGERLYF.